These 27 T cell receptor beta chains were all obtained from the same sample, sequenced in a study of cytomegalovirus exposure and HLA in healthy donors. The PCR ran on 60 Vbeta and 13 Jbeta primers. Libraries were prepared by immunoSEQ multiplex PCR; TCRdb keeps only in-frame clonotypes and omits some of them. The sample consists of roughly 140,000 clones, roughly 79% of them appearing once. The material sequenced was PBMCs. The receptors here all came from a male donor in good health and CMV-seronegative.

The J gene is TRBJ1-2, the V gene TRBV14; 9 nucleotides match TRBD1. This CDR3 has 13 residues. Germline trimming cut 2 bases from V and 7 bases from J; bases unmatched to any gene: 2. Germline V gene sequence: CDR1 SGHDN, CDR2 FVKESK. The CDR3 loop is CASSQPQGAGYTF. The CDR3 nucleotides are TGTGCCAGCAGCCAACCACAGGGGGCTGGCTACACCTTC.

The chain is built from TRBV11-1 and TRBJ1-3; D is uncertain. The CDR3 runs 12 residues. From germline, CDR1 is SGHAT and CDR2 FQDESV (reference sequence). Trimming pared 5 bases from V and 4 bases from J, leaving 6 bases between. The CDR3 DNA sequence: TGTGCCAGCAGCAAGACAGGAAACACCATATATTTT. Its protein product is CASSKTGNTIYF.

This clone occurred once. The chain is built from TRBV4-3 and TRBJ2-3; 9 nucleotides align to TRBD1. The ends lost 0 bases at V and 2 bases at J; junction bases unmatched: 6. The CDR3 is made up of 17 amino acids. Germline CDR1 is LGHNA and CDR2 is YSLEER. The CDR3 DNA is TGCGCCAGCAGCCAAGATCGGACAGGGGCGATCACAGATACGCAGTATTTT. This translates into CASSQDRTGAITDTQYF.

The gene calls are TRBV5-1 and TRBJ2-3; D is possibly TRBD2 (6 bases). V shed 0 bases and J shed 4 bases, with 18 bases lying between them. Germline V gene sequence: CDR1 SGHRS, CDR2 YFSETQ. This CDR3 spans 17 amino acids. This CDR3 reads CASSLAQTSLGPDTQYF. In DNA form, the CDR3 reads TGCGCCAGCAGCTTGGCTCAGACTAGTTTGGGTCCAGATACGCAGTATTTT. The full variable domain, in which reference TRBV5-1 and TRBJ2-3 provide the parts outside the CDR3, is KAGVTQTPRYLIKTRGQQVTLSCSPISGHRSVSWYQQTPGQGLQFLFEYFSETQRNKGNFPGRFSGRQFSNSRSEMNVSTLELGDSALYLCASSLAQTSLGPDTQYFGPGTRLTVL.

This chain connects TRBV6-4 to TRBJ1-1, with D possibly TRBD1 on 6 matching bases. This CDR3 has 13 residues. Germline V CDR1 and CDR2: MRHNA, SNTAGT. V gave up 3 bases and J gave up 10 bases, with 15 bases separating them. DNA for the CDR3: TGTGCCAGCAGTGAATATAGGGGGGGTCGAGCTTTCTTT. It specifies CASSEYRGGRAFF.

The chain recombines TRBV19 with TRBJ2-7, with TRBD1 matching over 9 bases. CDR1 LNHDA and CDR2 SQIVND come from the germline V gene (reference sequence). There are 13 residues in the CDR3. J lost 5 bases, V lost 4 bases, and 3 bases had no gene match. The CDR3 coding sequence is TGTGCCAGTAGTACAGACAGGGGGGACGAGCAGTACTTC. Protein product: CASSTDRGDEQYF.

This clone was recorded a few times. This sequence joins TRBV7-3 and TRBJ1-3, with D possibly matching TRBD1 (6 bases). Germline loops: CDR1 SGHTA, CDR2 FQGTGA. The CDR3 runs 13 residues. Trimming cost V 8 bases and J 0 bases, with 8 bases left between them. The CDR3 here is CASGGSSGNTIYF. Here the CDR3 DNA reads TGTGCCAGCGGGGGCAGCTCTGGAAACACCATATATTTT.

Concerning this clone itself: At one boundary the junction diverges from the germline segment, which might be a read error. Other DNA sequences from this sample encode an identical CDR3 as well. The CDR3, as DNA: TGCGCCAGCAGCCAAGGAGGCGGGGGCCAGCCCCAGCACTTT. Amino acid sequence: CASSQGGGGQPQHF. The chain combines TRBV4-1 with TRBJ1-5; TRBD1 might be the D (6 bases). In germline, CDR1 is MGHRA, CDR2 YSYEKL. This CDR3 spans 14 amino acids.

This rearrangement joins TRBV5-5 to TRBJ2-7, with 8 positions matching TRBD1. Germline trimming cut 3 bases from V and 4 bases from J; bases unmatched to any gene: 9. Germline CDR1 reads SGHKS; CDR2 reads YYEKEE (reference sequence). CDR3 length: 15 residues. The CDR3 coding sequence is TGTGCCAGCAGCTACTTAGTGGACAGGGCTTACGAGCAGTACTTC. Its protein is CASSYLVDRAYEQYF.

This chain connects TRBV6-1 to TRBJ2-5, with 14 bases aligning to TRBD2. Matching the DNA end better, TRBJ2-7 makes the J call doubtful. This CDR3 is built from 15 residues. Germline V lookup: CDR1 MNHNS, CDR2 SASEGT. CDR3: CASSEGGLAGDEQYF. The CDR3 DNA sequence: TGTGCCAGCAGTGAAGGGGGACTAGCGGGAGACGAGCAGTACTTC.

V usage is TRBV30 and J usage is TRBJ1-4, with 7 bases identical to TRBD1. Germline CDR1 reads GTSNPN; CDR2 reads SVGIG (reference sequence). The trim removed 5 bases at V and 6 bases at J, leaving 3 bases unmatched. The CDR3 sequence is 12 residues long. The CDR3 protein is CAWQGDHEKLFF. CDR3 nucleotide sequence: TGTGCCTGGCAGGGGGACCATGAAAAACTGTTTTTT.

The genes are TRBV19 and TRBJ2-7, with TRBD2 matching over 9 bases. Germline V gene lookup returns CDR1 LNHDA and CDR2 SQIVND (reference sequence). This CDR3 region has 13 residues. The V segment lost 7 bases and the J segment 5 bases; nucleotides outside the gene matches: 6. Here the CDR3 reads CASTAGGPHEQYF. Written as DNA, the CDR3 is TGTGCCAGTACCGCGGGGGGGCCCCACGAGCAGTACTTC.

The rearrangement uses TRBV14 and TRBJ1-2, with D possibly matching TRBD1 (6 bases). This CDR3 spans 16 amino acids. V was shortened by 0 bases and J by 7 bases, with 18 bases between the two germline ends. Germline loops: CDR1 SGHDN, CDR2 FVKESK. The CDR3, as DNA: TGTGCCAGCAGCCAAGATAGGCGGGGGCATCTGACTGGCTACACCTTC. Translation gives CASSQDRRGHLTGYTF.

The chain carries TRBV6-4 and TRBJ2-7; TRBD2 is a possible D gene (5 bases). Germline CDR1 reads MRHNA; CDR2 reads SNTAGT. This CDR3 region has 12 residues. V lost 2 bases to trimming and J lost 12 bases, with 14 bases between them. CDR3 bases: TGTGCCAGCAGTGACAGTAGACTACAAGCGTACTTC. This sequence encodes CASSDSRLQAYF.

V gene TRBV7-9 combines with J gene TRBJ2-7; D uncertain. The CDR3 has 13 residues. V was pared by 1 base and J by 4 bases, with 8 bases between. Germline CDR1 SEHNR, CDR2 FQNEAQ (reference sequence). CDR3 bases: TGTGCCAGCAGCTTAGTTGATACTTACGAGCAGTACTTC. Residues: CASSLVDTYEQYF. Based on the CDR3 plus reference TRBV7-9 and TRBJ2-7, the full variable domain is DTGVSQNPRHKITKRGQNVTFRCDPISEHNRLYWYRQTLGQGPEFLTYFQNEAQLEKSRLLSDRFSAERPKGSFSTLEIQRTEQGDSAMYLCASSLVDTYEQYFGPGTRLTVT.

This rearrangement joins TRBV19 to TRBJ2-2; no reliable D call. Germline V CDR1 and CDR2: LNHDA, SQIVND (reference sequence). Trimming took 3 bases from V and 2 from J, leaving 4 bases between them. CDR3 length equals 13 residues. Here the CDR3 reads CASSMSNTGELFF. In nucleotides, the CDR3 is TGTGCCAGTAGTATGTCTAACACCGGGGAGCTGTTTTTT.

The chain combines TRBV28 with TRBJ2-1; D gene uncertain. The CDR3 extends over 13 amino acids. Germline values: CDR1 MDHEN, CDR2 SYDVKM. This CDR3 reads CASYRAGYNEQFF. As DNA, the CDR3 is TGTGCGAGCTATCGAGCCGGGTACAATGAGCAGTTCTTC.

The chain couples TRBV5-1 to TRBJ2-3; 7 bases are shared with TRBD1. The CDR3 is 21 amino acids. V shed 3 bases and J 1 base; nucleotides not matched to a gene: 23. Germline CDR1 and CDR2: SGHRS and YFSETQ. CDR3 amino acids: CASSWGTQGFSGQGGTDTQYF. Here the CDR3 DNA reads TGCGCCAGCAGCTGGGGCACACAGGGGTTCAGCGGCCAGGGGGGCACAGATACGCAGTATTTT.

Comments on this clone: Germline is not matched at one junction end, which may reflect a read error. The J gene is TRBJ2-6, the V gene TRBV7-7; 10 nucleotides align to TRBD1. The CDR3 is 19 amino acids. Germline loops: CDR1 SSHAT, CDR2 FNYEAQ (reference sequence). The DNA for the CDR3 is TGTGCTAGCAGCTTAGATTTCCCGGGACAGGGGAACGGGGCCAACGTCCTGACTTTC. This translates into CASSLDFPGQGNGANVLTF. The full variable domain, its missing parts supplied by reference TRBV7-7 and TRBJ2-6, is GAGVSQSPRYKVTKRGQDVTLRCDPISSHATLYWYQQALGQGPEFLTYFNYEAQPDKSGLPSDRFSAERPEGSISTLTIQRTEQRDSAMYRCASSLDFPGQGNGANVLTFGAGSRLTVL.

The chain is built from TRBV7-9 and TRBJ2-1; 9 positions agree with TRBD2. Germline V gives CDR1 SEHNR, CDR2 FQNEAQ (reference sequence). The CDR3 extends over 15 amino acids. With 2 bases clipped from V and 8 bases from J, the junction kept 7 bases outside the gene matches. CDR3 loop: CASSLYLSGSDEQFF. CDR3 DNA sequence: TGTGCCAGCAGCTTATATCTTAGCGGGAGCGATGAGCAGTTCTTC.

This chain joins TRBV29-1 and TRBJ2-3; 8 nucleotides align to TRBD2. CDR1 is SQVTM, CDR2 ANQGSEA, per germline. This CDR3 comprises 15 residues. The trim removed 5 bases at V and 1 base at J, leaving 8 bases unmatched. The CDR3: CSVSIRAGGTDTQYF. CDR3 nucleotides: TGCAGCGTTTCGATTCGAGCGGGAGGCACAGATACGCAGTATTTT.

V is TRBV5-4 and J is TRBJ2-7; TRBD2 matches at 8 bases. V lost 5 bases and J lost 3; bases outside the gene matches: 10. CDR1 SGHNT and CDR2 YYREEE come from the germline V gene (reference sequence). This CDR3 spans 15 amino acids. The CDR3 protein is CASSDGTRDFYEQYF. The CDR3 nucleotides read TGTGCCAGCAGTGACGGGACTAGGGATTTCTACGAGCAGTACTTC.

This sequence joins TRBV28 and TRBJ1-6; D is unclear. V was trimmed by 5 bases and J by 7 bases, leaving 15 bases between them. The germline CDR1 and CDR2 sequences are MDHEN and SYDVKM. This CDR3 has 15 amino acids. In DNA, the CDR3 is TGTGCCAGCAGTCCGCCGGGTCTAGGAAATTCACCCCTCCACTTT. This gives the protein CASSPPGLGNSPLHF.

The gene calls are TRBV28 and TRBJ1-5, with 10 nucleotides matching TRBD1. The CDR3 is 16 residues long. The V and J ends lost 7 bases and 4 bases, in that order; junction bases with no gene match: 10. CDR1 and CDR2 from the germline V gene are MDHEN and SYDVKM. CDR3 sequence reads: CASTQPGQGSNQPQHF. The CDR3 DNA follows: TGTGCCAGCACGCAACCGGGACAGGGGTCGAATCAGCCCCAGCATTTT.

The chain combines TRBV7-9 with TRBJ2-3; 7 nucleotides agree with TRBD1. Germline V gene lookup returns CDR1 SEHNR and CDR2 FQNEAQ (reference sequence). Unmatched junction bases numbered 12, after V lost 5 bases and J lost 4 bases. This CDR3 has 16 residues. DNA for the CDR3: TGTGCCAGCAGCGTTGAACAGGGGTTCGGCCCAGATACGCAGTATTTT. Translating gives CASSVEQGFGPDTQYF. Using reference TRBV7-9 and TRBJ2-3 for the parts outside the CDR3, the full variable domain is DTGVSQNPRHKITKRGQNVTFRCDPISEHNRLYWYRQTLGQGPEFLTYFQNEAQLEKSRLLSDRFSAERPKGSFSTLEIQRTEQGDSAMYLCASSVEQGFGPDTQYFGPGTRLTVL.

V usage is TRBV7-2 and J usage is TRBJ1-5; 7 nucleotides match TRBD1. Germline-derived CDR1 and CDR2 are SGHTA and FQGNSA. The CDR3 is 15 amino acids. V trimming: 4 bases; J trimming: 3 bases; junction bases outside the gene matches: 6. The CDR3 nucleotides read TGTGCCAGCAGCTACAGACAGGGCGACAATCAGCCCCAGCATTTT. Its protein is CASSYRQGDNQPQHF.

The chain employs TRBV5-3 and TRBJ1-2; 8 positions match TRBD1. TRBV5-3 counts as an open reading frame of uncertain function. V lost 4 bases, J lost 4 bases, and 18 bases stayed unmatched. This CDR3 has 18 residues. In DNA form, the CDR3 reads TGTGCCAGAAGCGACCAGGGACAGGAAATCGGCACTCCCTATGGCTACACCTTC. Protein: CARSDQGQEIGTPYGYTF.